This T cell receptor (beta chain) was sequenced during a study of blood T cell repertoires in COVID-19 (dated by TCRdb to about 2020). For context, the study as a whole: Samples covering the acute and convalescent phases of COVID-19 were provided by collaborators in the United States, Italy and Spain. The prospective study material was composed of cDNA or gDNA derived from T cells, B-cell-depleted T cells, or PBMCs. Subjects who had been exposed to COVID-19, were actively infected with it, or had recovered from it provided the deeply sampled blood TCRbeta repertoires that made up the dataset. The repertoires were made available in a free public database intended to serve as a resource for research on the immune response to SARS-CoV-2. Samples were obtained from the ongoing ImmuneRACE study (first 160 participants) and from 1,000 to 1,500 subjects provided by 6 global collaborators. Sample metadata almost always included a de-identified subject ID, COVID-19 status, age in years and sex. Where available, HLA class I and class II types were taken from metadata supplied by the sample provider and were not determined by assay-based typing. General conclusions and limits of the study: The quantity of clinical and demographic metadata differed by source and by participant and was supplied without curation.

The immunoSEQ Assay, a bias-controlled multiplex PCR, was used to amplify TCRbeta CDR3 regions from genomic DNA. Per the source publication's procedure: Nucleated cell counts per sample were estimated from amplification of reference gene primers within the assay. To quantify the absolute abundance of each unique TCRbeta CDR3 rearrangement, sequence reads were collapsed and filtered. For each sample, productive Simpson clonality was calculated as the square root of Simpson's diversity index over productive rearrangements. TCRdb took over this immuneACCESS table, retaining in-frame rearrangements with V and J assigned. Such tables are incomplete; in checked studies, under half of the missing clones stem from an unresolved V gene, and the remainder is unexplained. Clone size and V and J calls were adopted from that table, with D and trimming inferred from the DNA. Here the sample has some 80,000 clones; roughly 86% occur a single time. The ten largest clones capture 8% of the sample.

With respect to this clone: What this receptor recognizes is not known. Nothing much larger sits one base from this clone, and base qualities are not available.

From the germline V gene (reference sequence), CDR1 is LNHDA and CDR2 is SQIVND. V drops 4 bases and J drops 5 bases, leaving 11 bases in between. Counted from cysteine to phenylalanine, this CDR3 has 14 amino acids. Only the CDR3 DNA is retained, 42 bases long and in frame from the first base. The collaborating institutions used their own protocols to collect whole blood in K2EDTA tubes. For TCRbeta analysis, collaborators shipped samples in one of three forms: frozen whole blood, isolated PBMCs, or DNA extracted from either of those sample types. The receptor comes from a man older than 75 with active or convalescent COVID-19. The source material was peripheral blood. The V and J segments used are TRBV19 and TRBJ1-4; too little of a D gene remains to name it. The CDR3 reads as follows: CASSNYGPNEKLFF. The DNA is TGTGCCAGTAGTAACTACGGTCCAAATGAAAAACTGTTTTTT.